Sequencing of this T cell receptor beta chain was carried out in a study of blood T cell repertoires in COVID-19. Background on the study: Samples taken during acute and convalescent COVID-19 were collected in the United States, Italy and Spain. PBMCs, B-cell-depleted T cells, or T cells provided the cDNA or gDNA that made up the material.

Per the original methods: Reference gene primers were amplified, and this amplification served to estimate nucleated cell counts. Using immunoSEQ multiplex PCR, the repertoire was profiled, and TCRdb retains in-frame clones only, with some absent. Clone size and V and J calls were adopted from that table, with D and trimming inferred from the DNA. The table includes about 25,000 clones, roughly 87% detected once. The CDR3 is made up of 13 amino acids. CDR1 is LNHDA and CDR2 is SQIVND in the germline V gene (reference sequence). After removal of 6 bases from V and 4 bases from J, the junction contained 3 bases not matched to a gene.

This clonotype originated in a man between 45 and 60 years old with active COVID-19. The sequenced sample was peripheral blood. This chain links TRBV19 with TRBJ2-5, with 9 positions matching TRBD1. The CDR3 nucleotides are TGTGCCAGTAGACGGACAGGGGTAGAGACCCAGTACTTC. Translating it yields CASRRTGVETQYF.